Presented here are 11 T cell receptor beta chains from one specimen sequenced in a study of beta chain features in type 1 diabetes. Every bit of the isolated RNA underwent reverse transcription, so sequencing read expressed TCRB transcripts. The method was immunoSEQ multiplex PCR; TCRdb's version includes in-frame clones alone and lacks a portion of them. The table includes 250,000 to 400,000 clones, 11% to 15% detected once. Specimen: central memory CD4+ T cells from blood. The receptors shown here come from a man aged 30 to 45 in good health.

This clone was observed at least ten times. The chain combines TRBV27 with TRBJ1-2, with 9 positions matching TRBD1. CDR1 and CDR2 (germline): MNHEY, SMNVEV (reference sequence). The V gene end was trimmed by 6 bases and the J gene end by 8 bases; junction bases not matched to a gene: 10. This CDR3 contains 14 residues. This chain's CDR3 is CASSPLQGARGYTF. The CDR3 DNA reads TGTGCCAGCAGCCCCTTACAGGGGGCGCGAGGCTACACCTTC.

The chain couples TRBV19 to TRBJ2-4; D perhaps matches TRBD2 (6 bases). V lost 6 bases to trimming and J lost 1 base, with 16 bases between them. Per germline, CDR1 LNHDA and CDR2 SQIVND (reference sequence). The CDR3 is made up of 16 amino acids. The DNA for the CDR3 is TGTGCCAGTAGCCCGGCGGGGTTGAGGGCCAAAAACATTCAGTACTTC. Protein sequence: CASSPAGLRAKNIQYF.

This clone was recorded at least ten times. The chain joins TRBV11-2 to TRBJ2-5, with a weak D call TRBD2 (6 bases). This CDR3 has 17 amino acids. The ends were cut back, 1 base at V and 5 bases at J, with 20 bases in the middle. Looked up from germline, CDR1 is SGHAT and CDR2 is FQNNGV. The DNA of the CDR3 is TGTGCCAGCAGCTTAGTGCCGAGCGGGTCAACCGGGGAGACCCAGTACTTC. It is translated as CASSLVPSGSTGETQYF.

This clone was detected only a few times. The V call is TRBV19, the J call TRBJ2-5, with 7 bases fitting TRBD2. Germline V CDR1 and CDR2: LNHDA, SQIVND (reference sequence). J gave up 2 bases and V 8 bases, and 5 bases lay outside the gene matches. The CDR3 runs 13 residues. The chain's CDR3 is CASGEGRQETQYF. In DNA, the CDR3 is TGTGCCAGTGGGGAGGGGCGGCAAGAGACCCAGTACTTC. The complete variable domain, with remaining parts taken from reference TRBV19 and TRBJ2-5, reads DGGITQSPKYLFRKEGQNVTLSCEQNLNHDAMYWYRQDPGQGLRLIYYSQIVNDFQKGDIAEGYSVSREKKESFPLTVTSAQKNPTAFYLCASGEGRQETQYFGPGTRLLVL.

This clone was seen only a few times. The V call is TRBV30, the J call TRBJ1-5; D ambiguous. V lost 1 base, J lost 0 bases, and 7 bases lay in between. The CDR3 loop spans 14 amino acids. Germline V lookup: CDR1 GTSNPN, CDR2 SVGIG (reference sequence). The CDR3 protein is CAWSGVHSNQPQHF. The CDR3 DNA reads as TGTGCCTGGAGTGGCGTTCATAGCAATCAGCCCCAGCATTTT.

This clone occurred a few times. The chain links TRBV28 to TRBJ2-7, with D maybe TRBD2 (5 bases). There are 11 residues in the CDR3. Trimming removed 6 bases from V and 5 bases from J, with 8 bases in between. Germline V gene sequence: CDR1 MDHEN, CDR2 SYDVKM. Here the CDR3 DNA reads TGTGCCAGCAGGTCCGGGAACGAGCAGTACGTC. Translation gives CASRSGNEQYV.

The CDR3 is CASTRLAGGSEQFF. CDR3 DNA sequence: TGTGCCAGCACCAGACTAGCGGGAGGCTCCGAGCAGTTCTTC. V gene TRBV2 combines with J gene TRBJ2-1, with 13 bases lining up with TRBD2. CDR1 SNHLY and CDR2 FYNNEI come from the germline V gene. The J segment lost 10 bases and the V segment lost 7 bases, leaving 7 bases of the junction unmatched. The CDR3 consists of 14 residues.

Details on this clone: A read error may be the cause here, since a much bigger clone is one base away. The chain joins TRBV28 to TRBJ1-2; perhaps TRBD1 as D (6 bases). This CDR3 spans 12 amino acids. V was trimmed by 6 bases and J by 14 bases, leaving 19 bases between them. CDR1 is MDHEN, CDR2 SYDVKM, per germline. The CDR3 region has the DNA TGTGCCAGCAGCCAGAGGAAAGGGGGAGGGACCTTC. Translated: CASSQRKGGGTF.

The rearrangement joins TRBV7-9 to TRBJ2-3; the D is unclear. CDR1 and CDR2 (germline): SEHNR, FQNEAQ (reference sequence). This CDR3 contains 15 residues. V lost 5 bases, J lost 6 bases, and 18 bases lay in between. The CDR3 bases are TGTGCCAGCAGCCCAAGTCCTCGAAATGTGGATACGCAGTATTTT. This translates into CASSPSPRNVDTQYF.

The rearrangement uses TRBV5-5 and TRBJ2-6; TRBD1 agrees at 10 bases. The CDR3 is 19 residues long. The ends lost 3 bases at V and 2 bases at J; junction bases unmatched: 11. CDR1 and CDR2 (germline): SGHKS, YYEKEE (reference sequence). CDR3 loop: CASSSGDRGLLAGANVLTF. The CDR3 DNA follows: TGTGCCAGCAGCTCGGGGGACAGGGGCCTCCTCGCTGGGGCCAACGTCCTGACTTTC. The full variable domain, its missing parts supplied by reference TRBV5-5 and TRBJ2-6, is DAGVTQSPTHLIKTRGQQVTLRCSPISGHKSVSWYQQVLGQGPQFIFQYYEKEERGRGNFPDRFSARQFPNYSSELNVNALLLGDSALYLCASSSGDRGLLAGANVLTFGAGSRLTVL.

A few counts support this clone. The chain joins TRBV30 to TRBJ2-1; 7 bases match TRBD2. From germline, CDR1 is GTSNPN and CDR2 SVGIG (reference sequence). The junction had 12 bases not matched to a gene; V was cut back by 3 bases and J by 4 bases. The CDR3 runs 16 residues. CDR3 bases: TGTGCCTGGAGGACGCGGTTCTCGGGAGGATACAATGAGCAGTTCTTC. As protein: CAWRTRFSGGYNEQFF. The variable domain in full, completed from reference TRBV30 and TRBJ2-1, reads SQTIHQWPATLVQPVGSPLSLECTVEGTSNPNLYWYRQAAGRGLQLLFYSVGIGQISSEVPQNLSASRPQDRQFILSSKKLLLSDSGFYLCAWRTRFSGGYNEQFFGPGTRLTVL.